This T cell receptor (beta chain) is drawn from a study of blood T cell repertoires in COVID-19. The V and J ends lost 8 bases and 7 bases, in that order; junction bases with no gene match: 7. The CDR3 spans 13 residues. Germline CDR1 SNHLY, CDR2 FYNNEI. Clones were sequenced by immunoSEQ multiplex PCR, and TCRdb holds only the in-frame ones, with some missing. The sample shows more than 150,000 clones, approximately 87% of them seen only once. This TCR was recovered from a man between 65 and 85 years old with active or convalescent COVID-19. Sequencing was performed on peripheral blood. The chain couples TRBV2 to TRBJ2-7; 11 bases fit TRBD1. CDR3 bases: TGTGCCAGCGGACCGGGACAGGGGGTTGAGCAGTACTTC. Its translation: CASGPGQGVEQYF.